This is a list of T cell receptor beta chains from one sample in a study of cytomegalovirus exposure and HLA in healthy donors. Generated by immunoSEQ multiplex PCR, the TCRdb table keeps only in-frame clones and is missing some. The sample has about 130,000 clones; about 80% are singletons. The sequencing sample was made of PBMCs. All receptors come from a woman in her 50s in good health and CMV-seronegative. The CDR3 runs from the conserved cysteine through the conserved F or W. Each record gives: clone size, V gene, D gene, CDR3 length, J gene, CDR3 DNA, CDR3 protein. The D gene is left open where the match is weak. Some rows mark clone size as missing; the rest say once, few, many or name a class of expanded clone.

clone size: .; V gene: TRBV4-2; D gene: TRBD2; CDR3 length: 19; J gene: TRBJ2-7; CDR3 DNA: TGTGCCAGCAGCCGCGTAGCGGGAGGCCCCTCTGGCTCTTCCTACGAGCAGTACTTC; CDR3 protein: CASSRVAGGPSGSSYEQYF
clone size: few; V gene: TRBV14; D gene: .; CDR3 length: 15; J gene: TRBJ2-1; CDR3 DNA: TGTGCCAGCAGCCAAGGAAGACAGGTACTCAATGAGCAGTTCTTC; CDR3 protein: CASSQGRQVLNEQFF
clone size: .; V gene: TRBV28; D gene: TRBD1; CDR3 length: 15; J gene: TRBJ1-4; CDR3 DNA: TGTGCCAGCAGTATACGGACAGGGTCTAATGAAAAACTGTTTTTT; CDR3 protein: CASSIRTGSNEKLFF
clone size: .; V gene: TRBV30; D gene: TRBD1; CDR3 length: 14; J gene: TRBJ2-7; CDR3 DNA: TGTGCCTGGAAAACCGGGACAGGGGGCGACGAGCAGTACTTC; CDR3 protein: CAWKTGTGGDEQYF
clone size: few; V gene: TRBV7-2; D gene: TRBD2; CDR3 length: 16; J gene: TRBJ2-7; CDR3 DNA: TGTGCCAGCAGCACCCAAGTAATGGCGGGAGTCTACGAGCAGTACTTC; CDR3 protein: CASSTQVMAGVYEQYF
clone size: .; V gene: TRBV6-4; D gene: .; CDR3 length: 12; J gene: TRBJ2-2; CDR3 DNA: TGTGCCAGCAGAGGTCGAGGCGGGGAGCTGTTTTTT; CDR3 protein: CASRGRGGELFF
clone size: .; V gene: TRBV27; D gene: TRBD2; CDR3 length: 15; J gene: TRBJ2-7; CDR3 DNA: TGTGCCAGCAGCCCCGCTAGCGGGGCCTCCTACGAGCAGTACTTC; CDR3 protein: CASSPASGASYEQYF
clone size: .; V gene: TRBV18; D gene: .; CDR3 length: 15; J gene: TRBJ2-3; CDR3 DNA: TGTGCCAGCTCACCAGTGCAGGGCCTCACAGATACGCAGTATTTT; CDR3 protein: CASSPVQGLTDTQYF
clone size: few; V gene: TRBV27; D gene: TRBD1; CDR3 length: 15; J gene: TRBJ2-1; CDR3 DNA: TGTGCCAGCAGTCCGACGGGACAGGGGGCTTATGAGCAGTTCTTC; CDR3 protein: CASSPTGQGAYEQFF
clone size: .; V gene: TRBV7-8; D gene: TRBD1; CDR3 length: 19; J gene: TRBJ1-5; CDR3 DNA: TGTGCCAGCAGCTTAGTCGGGACAGGGAATACTGTCCACAATCAGCCCCAGCATTTT; CDR3 protein: CASSLVGTGNTVHNQPQHF
clone size: .; V gene: TRBV19; D gene: .; CDR3 length: 13; J gene: TRBJ2-7; CDR3 DNA: TGTGCCAGTAGCCCCATCGGGGGTTCCGAGCAGTACTTC; CDR3 protein: CASSPIGGSEQYF
clone size: .; V gene: TRBV18; D gene: TRBD1; CDR3 length: 16; J gene: TRBJ1-1; CDR3 DNA: TGTGCCAGCTCACCTGAAGGGGGCATCGGTGGGACTGAAGCTTTCTTT; CDR3 protein: CASSPEGGIGGTEAFF
clone size: .; V gene: TRBV18; D gene: TRBD2; CDR3 length: 16; J gene: TRBJ2-1; CDR3 DNA: TGTGCCAGCTCACCACCGAAACTAGCGGGAGTTGATGAGCAGTTCTTC; CDR3 protein: CASSPPKLAGVDEQFF
clone size: .; V gene: TRBV19; D gene: TRBD2; CDR3 length: 16; J gene: TRBJ2-6; CDR3 DNA: TGTGCCAGTAGTATAGGCGGGAGCTCTGGGGCCAACGTCCTGACTTTC; CDR3 protein: CASSIGGSSGANVLTF
clone size: once; V gene: TRBV6-6; D gene: .; CDR3 length: 14; J gene: TRBJ1-4; CDR3 DNA: TGTGCCAGCAGTTACGGGACAATTAATGAAAAACTGTTTTTT; CDR3 protein: CASSYGTINEKLFF
clone size: few; V gene: TRBV4-2; D gene: .; CDR3 length: 14; J gene: TRBJ1-2; CDR3 DNA: TGTGCCAGCAGCCAAGATGCGGGGGGCAGTGGCTACACCTTC; CDR3 protein: CASSQDAGGSGYTF
clone size: .; V gene: TRBV7-8; D gene: TRBD1; CDR3 length: 15; J gene: TRBJ2-7; CDR3 DNA: TGTGCCAGCAGCTTAGTCCGGGACAGACCCTACGAGCAGTACTTC; CDR3 protein: CASSLVRDRPYEQYF
clone size: .; V gene: TRBV28; D gene: .; CDR3 length: 14; J gene: TRBJ2-7; CDR3 DNA: TGTGCCAGCAGTTTATGGGGGGCCCCCTACGAGCAGTACTTC; CDR3 protein: CASSLWGAPYEQYF